This record looks at one T cell receptor beta chain sequence and its context. Participants came from 20 to 25 US areas, aged about 18 to 89 years. The sample originates from a study of blood T cell repertoires in COVID-19. J lost 5 bases, V lost 6 bases, and 7 bases had no gene match. The CDR3 length is 14 residues. The germline V gene encodes CDR1 SQVTM and CDR2 ANQGSEA. Measured with immunoSEQ multiplex PCR; TCRdb has only the in-frame clones, and not every one. Of a few hundred thousand clones in the sample, 75% to 90% were seen once. J is TRBJ2-3 and V is TRBV29-1; 11 bases are a match to TRBD1. This receptor was taken from a man aged 25 to 40 who had recovered from COVID-19. The sample taken for sequencing was PBMCs or T cells enriched from blood (not recorded which). In DNA form, the CDR3 reads TGCAGCGTCCGGACAGGGGGCTCAGAAGATACGCAGTATTTT. Amino acids: CSVRTGGSEDTQYF.